The 22 T cell receptor beta chains presented below share a single source sample, sequenced in a study of early T cells in non-severe SARS-CoV-2 infection. One entry per CDR3 protein results from TCRdb running MiXCR on the 5' RACE reads. The sample yields just under 60,000 distinct CDR3 sequences, about 9.8% seen once. The sequencing input was whole blood. The receptor set was obtained from an adult who was a healthcare worker with PCR-confirmed SARS-CoV-2 infection or an uninfected control (not recorded which).

This clonotype appeared many times. V gene TRBV2 combines with J gene TRBJ2-5, with D possibly TRBD1 on 6 matching bases. Germline CDR1 reads SNHLY; CDR2 reads FYNNEI. Trimming cost V 2 bases and J 4 bases, with 14 bases left between them. The CDR3 totals 15 residues. CDR3 sequence: CASSERTAPPETQYF. The DNA for the CDR3 is TGTGCCAGCAGTGAACGGACAGCCCCTCCAGAGACCCAGTACTTC.

This chain links TRBV4-2 with TRBJ1-1; 7 bases align to TRBD1. Germline-derived CDR1 and CDR2 are LGHNA and YNFKEQ. CDR3 length equals 17 residues. V was clipped by 4 bases and J by 0 bases; unmatched bases: 11. CDR3 coding DNA: TGTGCCAGCAGCCCCGGCCATTCAGGGGGGTTGAACACTGAAGCTTTCTTT. Its protein is CASSPGHSGGLNTEAFF.

This clonotype was counted many times. The chain uses TRBV27 and TRBJ1-4; tentative D call: TRBD1 (5 bases). This CDR3 has 16 residues. V lost 2 bases and J 8 bases, leaving 18 bases between the germline ends. Germline V gives CDR1 MNHEY, CDR2 SMNVEV (reference sequence). The CDR3 DNA reads as TGTGCCAGCAGTTTAGACCCCGCCGGGGGGAGCGAAAAACTGTTTTTT. Encoded protein: CASSLDPAGGSEKLFF.

This clonotype was detected ten times or more. Relative to the germline gene, one junction end is altered; a read error may explain this. This chain connects TRBV12-3 or TRBV12-4 to TRBJ2-7; tentatively, D is TRBD1 (6 bases). The CDR3 is 14 residues long. CDR3 DNA: TGTGCCAGCAGCTCCGGGACAACCTCCTCCGAGCAGTACTTC. Translating gives CASSSGTTSSEQYF.

V gene TRBV28 combines with J gene TRBJ2-1, with 7 bases identical to TRBD1. The CDR3 length is 14 residues. V lost 4 bases and J lost 3; bases outside the gene matches: 3. The germline gives CDR1 MDHEN, CDR2 SYDVKM. CDR3 DNA: TGTGCCAGCAGTTCGACAGGGTTCTACAATGAGCAGTTCTTC. Translating it yields CASSSTGFYNEQFF. Filled out from reference TRBV28 and TRBJ2-1, the complete variable domain reads DVKVTQSSRYLVKRTGEKVFLECVQDMDHENMFWYRQDPGLGLRLIYFSYDVKMKEKGDIPEGYSVSREKKERFSLILESASTNQTSMYLCASSSTGFYNEQFFGPGTRLTVL.

This clonotype is classed as medium-sized. The chain couples TRBV5-1 to TRBJ1-1; TRBD1 aligns across 7 bases. The CDR3 has 15 residues. Trimming at V came to 0 bases and at J to 5 bases, leaving 7 bases not matched to a gene. CDR1 SGHRS and CDR2 YFSETQ come from the germline V gene. This CDR3 reads CASSLVSGGPTEAFF. CDR3 coding DNA: TGCGCCAGCAGCTTGGTCTCAGGGGGGCCTACTGAAGCTTTCTTT.

The V and J genes are TRBV28 and TRBJ2-1; TRBD2 matches 7 bases. This CDR3 spans 15 amino acids. V trimming: 3 bases; J trimming: 6 bases; junction bases outside the gene matches: 8. CDR1 is MDHEN, CDR2 SYDVKM, per germline. The CDR3 DNA reads TGTGCCAGCAGTTTGTCCCTAGCGGCGATCAATGAGCAGTTCTTC. This codes for CASSLSLAAINEQFF.

The J gene is TRBJ2-1, the V gene TRBV28; D ambiguous. Trimming pared 2 bases from V and 15 bases from J, leaving 14 bases between. CDR1 is MDHEN, CDR2 SYDVKM, per germline. CDR3 size: 12 residues. The CDR3 bases are TGTGCCAGCAGTTTAAGCCCGACCCCGTGGTTCTTC. Amino acid sequence: CASSLSPTPWFF.

This clonotype has a count of ten or more. The rearrangement joins TRBV28 to TRBJ2-7; weak D call: TRBD2 (5 bases). The CDR3 loop spans 11 amino acids. V gave up 4 bases and J gave up 6 bases, with 7 bases separating them. From germline, CDR1 is MDHEN and CDR2 SYDVKM. This chain's CDR3 is CASSSRVEQYF. DNA for the CDR3: TGTGCCAGCAGTTCGAGGGTCGAGCAGTACTTC.

In its sample, this clonotype was seen many times. V is TRBV6-2 or TRBV6-3 and J is TRBJ2-1, with 7 bases lining up with TRBD1. The trim removed 2 bases at V and 0 bases at J, leaving 13 bases unmatched. Germline assignment: CDR1 MNHEY and CDR2 SVGEGT. The CDR3 has 19 residues. The CDR3 region is CASSYLRDRDYSSYNEQFF. The CDR3 nucleotides read TGTGCCAGCAGTTACCTCCGGGACAGAGATTACAGCTCCTACAATGAGCAGTTCTTC.

This clonotype was seen a few times. The chain is built from TRBV19 and TRBJ2-7; perhaps D is TRBD1 or TRBD2 (5 bases each). V was trimmed by 4 bases and J by 2 bases, leaving 15 bases between them. Looked up from germline, CDR1 is LNHDA and CDR2 is SQIVND (reference sequence). CDR3 length equals 15 residues. CDR3 region: CASSTLRGLAYEQYF. In DNA form, the CDR3 reads TGTGCCAGTAGTACTCTGAGGGGCCTTGCCTACGAGCAGTACTTC.

This clonotype occurred many times. The chain recombines TRBV20-1 with TRBJ2-7; tentative D call: TRBD2 (5 bases). The germline V gene encodes CDR1 DFQATT and CDR2 SNEGSKA (reference sequence). V was trimmed by 6 bases and J by 2 bases, leaving 5 bases between them. The CDR3 runs to 10 residues. CDR3 in amino acids: CSAGAYEQYF. CDR3 DNA: TGCAGTGCGGGAGCCTACGAGCAGTACTTC.

This clonotype was seen at least ten times. This sequence joins TRBV27 and TRBJ2-6; TRBD2 is a possible D gene (5 bases). CDR3 length: 17 amino acids. Trimming stripped 3 bases from V and 4 bases from J, with 16 bases between. Germline CDR1 reads MNHEY; CDR2 reads SMNVEV (reference sequence). The CDR3: CASSFEGRFTGANVLTF. The CDR3 DNA is TGTGCCAGCAGTTTTGAGGGAAGGTTCACAGGGGCCAACGTCCTGACTTTC. The variable domain in full, with the rest retrieved from reference TRBV27 and TRBJ2-6, is EAQVTQNPRYLITVTGKKLTVTCSQNMNHEYMSWYRQDPGLGLRQIYYSMNVEVTDKGDVPEGYKVSRKEKRNFPLILESPSPNQTSLYFCASSFEGRFTGANVLTFGAGSRLTVL.

The CDR3 protein is CAWAQGQGIYEQYF. The CDR3 DNA follows: TGTGCCTGGGCTCAGGGACAGGGGATATACGAGCAGTACTTC. The chain combines TRBV30 with TRBJ2-7; 10 positions match TRBD1. The CDR3 loop spans 14 amino acids. V lost 5 bases, J lost 4 bases, and 8 bases stayed unmatched. Germline lookup yields CDR1 GTSNPN and CDR2 SVGIG (reference sequence).

This chain links TRBV28 with TRBJ2-5; no definite D call. This CDR3 spans 14 amino acids. Looked up from germline, CDR1 is MDHEN and CDR2 is SYDVKM. V shed 3 bases and J shed 4 bases, with 12 bases lying between them. CDR3 in amino acids: CASSFSMVGETQYF. Here the CDR3 DNA reads TGTGCCAGCAGTTTCTCGATGGTAGGAGAGACCCAGTACTTC.

This clonotype was recorded at least ten times. This chain joins TRBV7-2 and TRBJ2-2; 11 bases are a match to TRBD2. V was pared by 5 bases and J by 4 bases, with 6 bases of the junction left unmatched. From germline, CDR1 is SGHTA and CDR2 FQGNSA. This CDR3 spans 16 amino acids. Written as DNA, the CDR3 is TGTGCCAGCAGCCTGATAGCGGGAGGGGGCACCGGGGAGCTGTTTTTT. Translated: CASSLIAGGGTGELFF.

This sequence joins TRBV5-4 and TRBJ2-5; D is undetermined. Deletions cut 0 bases from V and 5 bases from J, with 8 bases between. This CDR3 spans 13 amino acids. Germline V gene lookup returns CDR1 SGHNT and CDR2 YYREEE (reference sequence). The CDR3 region has the DNA TGTGCCAGCAGCTTGGTAGGGATTGAGACCCAGTACTTC. Translated, it gives CASSLVGIETQYF.

The V call is TRBV6-6, the J call TRBJ2-7; D possibly matches TRBD1 or TRBD2 (5 bases each). The CDR3 length is 14 residues. The V end lost 6 bases, the J end lost 2 bases, and 14 bases lay between the germline ends. Germline V gene lookup returns CDR1 MNHNY and CDR2 SVGAGI (reference sequence). CDR3: CASRPGRKTYEQYF. In DNA, the CDR3 is TGTGCCAGCAGACCGGGACGTAAGACCTACGAGCAGTACTTC.

The chain is built from TRBV7-2 and TRBJ2-5, with D tentatively TRBD2 (5 bases). This CDR3 region has 13 residues. V was pared by 3 bases and J by 2 bases, with 7 bases between. CDR1 SGHTA and CDR2 FQGNSA come from the germline V gene. In DNA, the CDR3 is TGTGCCAGCAGCTTCCGGGGTCAAGAGACCCAGTACTTC. It encodes CASSFRGQETQYF. Using reference TRBV7-2 and TRBJ2-5 for the parts outside the CDR3, the full variable domain is GAGVSQSPSNKVTEKGKDVELRCDPISGHTALYWYRQSLGQGLEFLIYFQGNSAPDKSGLPSDRFSAERTGGSVSTLTIQRTQQEDSAVYLCASSFRGQETQYFGPGTRLLVL.

This clonotype was seen many times. The chain joins TRBV28 to TRBJ1-1, with 10 nucleotides matching TRBD1. The CDR3 spans 15 residues. Germline V gives CDR1 MDHEN, CDR2 SYDVKM. Losses at the gene ends were 5 bases for V and 10 bases for J; bases not matched to a gene: 13. Written as DNA, the CDR3 is TGTGCCAGCAGTCCCCCCGGGACAGGGGCCTCAGTAGCTTTCTTT. It translates to CASSPPGTGASVAFF.

The chain couples TRBV12-3 or TRBV12-4 to TRBJ2-3, with 12 bases fitting TRBD2. The CDR3 contains 21 residues. V trimming: 3 bases; J trimming: 3 bases; junction bases outside the gene matches: 19. CDR3 in DNA: TGTGCCAGCAGTTTCGGGTTAAGACTAGCGGGAGAGGAAATGGAAACAGATACGCAGTATTTT. Translation: CASSFGLRLAGEEMETDTQYF.

This clonotype was seen at least ten times. The V call is TRBV28, the J call TRBJ2-5; D might be TRBD1 or TRBD2, each matching 6 bases. Germline V gives CDR1 MDHEN, CDR2 SYDVKM. Trimming took 3 bases from V and 3 from J, leaving 20 bases between them. The length of the CDR3 is 17 residues. The CDR3 DNA follows: TGTGCCAGCAGTTTGGGGGACACCAGGAGGGGAGAAGAGACCCAGTACTTC. Protein sequence: CASSLGDTRRGEETQYF.